The rows below give T cell receptor beta chains drawn from one sample of a study of OX40 agonist ivuxolimab in advanced cancers. This table comes from immunoSEQ multiplex PCR, and its TCRdb copy is limited to in-frame clones, with some not included. Of approximately 66,000 clones listed, over 75% were seen once; the top ten hold under 7.5%. Sequences were derived from CD4+ or CD8+ T cells sorted from blood, sampled in a trial of the OX40 agonist ivuxolimab. The source is an adult with an advanced solid tumor such as melanoma, head and neck, liver or kidney cancer. CDR3s include the opening cysteine and the closing phenylalanine or tryptophan. Fields, in order: D gene, V gene, clone size, J gene, CDR3 DNA, CDR3 protein. D genes are given only for firm matches. Not all rows give a size; the values are once, few, many and, for expanded clones, a class.

>.|TRBV10-2|.|TRBJ1-1
TGCGCCAGCAAGGGCGTCACTGAAGCTTTCTTT
CASKGVTEAFF
>.|TRBV29-1|.|TRBJ1-2
TGCAGCGTTGAACGGCCCGGGTCACTAGGCTACACCTTC
CSVERPGSLGYTF
>.|TRBV4-2|.|TRBJ1-3
TGTGCCAGCAGCCAAGGGGGAATGGACAGCGAAGTCCTGAGCTCTGGAAACACCATATATTTT
CASSQGGMDSEVLSSGNTIYF
>.|TRBV4-3|.|TRBJ2-1
TGCGCCAGCAGCCAAGTTGGGTTCTTTGAGGGGCTTAGCTCCTACAATGAGCAGTTCTTC
CASSQVGFFEGLSSYNEQFF
>TRBD1|TRBV11-1|.|TRBJ1-3
TGTGCCAGCAGCCAGACAGGGCTCGGAAACACCATATATTTT
CASSQTGLGNTIYF
>.|TRBV11-2|.|TRBJ1-1
TGTGCCAGCAGCTTAGTGGGCAGGGCAAACACTGAAGCTTTCTTT
CASSLVGRANTEAFF
>TRBD1|TRBV5-1|.|TRBJ2-7
TGCGCCAGCAGCTTGGAGACAGGGTCCTACGAGCAGTACTTC
CASSLETGSYEQYF
>.|TRBV6-6|.|TRBJ2-1
TGTGCCAGCACTTGGGACCAAATGGCTTACAATGAGCAGTTCTTC
CASTWDQMAYNEQFF
>TRBD2|TRBV19|once|TRBJ2-7
TGTGCCAGTAGCCAAGCGGGAGGGCCATACGAGCAGTACTTC
CASSQAGGPYEQYF
>TRBD1|TRBV28|few|TRBJ2-7
TGTGCCAGCGAAGCGGGGACAGGGACCTACGAGCAGTACTTC
CASEAGTGTYEQYF
>TRBD1|TRBV2|medium-sized|TRBJ1-4
TGTGCCAGCAGTGATTACAGGGGAAGTGATGAAAAACTGTTTTTT
CASSDYRGSDEKLFF
>TRBD1|TRBV19|.|TRBJ1-1
TGTGCCAGCCACCCGTTAGACAGGGGTGTGAACACTGAAGCTTTCTTT
CASHPLDRGVNTEAFF
>TRBD1|TRBV28|.|TRBJ2-7
TGTGCCAGCAGTTACAGGGGCGCCCTCTCCTACGAGCAGTACTTC
CASSYRGALSYEQYF
>TRBD1|TRBV16|.|TRBJ2-5
TGTGCCAGCAGCCAGGACAGGGCGGACGAGACCCAGTACTTC
CASSQDRADETQYF
>TRBD1|TRBV7-9|.|TRBJ2-1
TGTGCCAGCACCCCGATGGACAGGGCCCTTCAACAGTTCTTC
CASTPMDRALQQFF